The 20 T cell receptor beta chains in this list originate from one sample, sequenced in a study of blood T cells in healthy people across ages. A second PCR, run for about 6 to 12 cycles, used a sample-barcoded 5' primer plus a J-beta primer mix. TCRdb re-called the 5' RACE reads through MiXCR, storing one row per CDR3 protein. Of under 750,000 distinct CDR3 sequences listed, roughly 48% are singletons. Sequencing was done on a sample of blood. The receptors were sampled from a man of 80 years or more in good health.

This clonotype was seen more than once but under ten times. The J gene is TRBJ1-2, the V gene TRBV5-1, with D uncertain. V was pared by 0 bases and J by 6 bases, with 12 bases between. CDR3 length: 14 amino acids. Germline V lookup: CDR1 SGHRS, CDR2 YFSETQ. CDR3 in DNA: TGCGCCAGCAGCTTGGAGGTAGGCCCCCATGGCTACACCTTC. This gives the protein CASSLEVGPHGYTF.

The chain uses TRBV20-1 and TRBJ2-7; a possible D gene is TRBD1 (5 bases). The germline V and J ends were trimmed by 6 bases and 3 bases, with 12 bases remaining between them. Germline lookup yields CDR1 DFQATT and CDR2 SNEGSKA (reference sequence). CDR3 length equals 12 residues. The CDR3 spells CSAQPGNYEQYF. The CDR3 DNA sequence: TGCAGTGCACAGCCAGGGAACTACGAGCAGTACTTC.

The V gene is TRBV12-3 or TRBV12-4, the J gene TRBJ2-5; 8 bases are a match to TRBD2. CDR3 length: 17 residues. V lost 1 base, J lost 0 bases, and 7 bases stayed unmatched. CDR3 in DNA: TGTGCCAGCAGTTTAGGTTTAGCGGGGTTGTACCAAGAGACCCAGTACTTC. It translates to CASSLGLAGLYQETQYF.

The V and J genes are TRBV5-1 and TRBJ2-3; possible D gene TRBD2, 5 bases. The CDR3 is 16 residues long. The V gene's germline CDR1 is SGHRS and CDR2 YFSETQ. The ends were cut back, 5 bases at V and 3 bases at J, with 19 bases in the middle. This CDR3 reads CASSYPLRERTDTQYF. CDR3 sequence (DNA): TGCGCCAGCAGTTACCCCCTGAGGGAAAGGACAGATACGCAGTATTTT.

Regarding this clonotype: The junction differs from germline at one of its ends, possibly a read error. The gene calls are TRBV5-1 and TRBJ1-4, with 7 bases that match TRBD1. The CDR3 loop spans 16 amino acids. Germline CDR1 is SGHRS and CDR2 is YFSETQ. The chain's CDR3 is CASSPHPDRQNEKLFF. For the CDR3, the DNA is TGTGCCAGCAGCCCCCACCCGGACAGGCAGAATGAAAAACTGTTTTTT.

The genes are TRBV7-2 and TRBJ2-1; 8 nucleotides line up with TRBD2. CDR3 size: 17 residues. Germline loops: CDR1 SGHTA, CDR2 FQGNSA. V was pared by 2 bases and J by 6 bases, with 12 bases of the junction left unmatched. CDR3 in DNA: TGTGCCAGCAGCTTAAATACCGGGACTAGAGGGGCCAATGAGCAGTTCTTC. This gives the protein CASSLNTGTRGANEQFF.

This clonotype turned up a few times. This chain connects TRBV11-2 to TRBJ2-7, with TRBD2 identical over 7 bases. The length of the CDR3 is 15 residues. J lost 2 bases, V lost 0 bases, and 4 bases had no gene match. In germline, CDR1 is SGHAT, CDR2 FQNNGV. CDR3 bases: TGTGCCAGCAGCTTAGAGTTGCGGGGGACCTACGAGCAGTACTTC. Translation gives CASSLELRGTYEQYF. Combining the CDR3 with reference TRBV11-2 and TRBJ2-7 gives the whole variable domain EAGVAQSPRYKIIEKRQSVAFWCNPISGHATLYWYQQILGQGPKLLIQFQNNGVVDDSQLPKDRFSAERLKGVDSTLKIQPAKLEDSAVYLCASSLELRGTYEQYFGPGTRLTVT.

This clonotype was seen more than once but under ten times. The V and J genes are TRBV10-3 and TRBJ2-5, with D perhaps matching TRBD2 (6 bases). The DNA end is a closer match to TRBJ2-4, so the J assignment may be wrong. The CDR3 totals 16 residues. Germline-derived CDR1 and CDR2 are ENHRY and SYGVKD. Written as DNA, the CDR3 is TGTGCCATCAGTGAGTCGGGGGGTATGAGCAAAAACATTCAGTACTTC. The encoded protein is CAISESGGMSKNIQYF.

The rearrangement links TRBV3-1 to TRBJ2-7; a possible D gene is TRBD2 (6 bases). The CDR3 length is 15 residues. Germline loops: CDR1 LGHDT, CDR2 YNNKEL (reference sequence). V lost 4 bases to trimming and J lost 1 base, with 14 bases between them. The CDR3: CASSPISGVSYEQYF. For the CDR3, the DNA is TGTGCCAGCAGCCCAATTAGCGGAGTTTCCTACGAGCAGTACTTC.

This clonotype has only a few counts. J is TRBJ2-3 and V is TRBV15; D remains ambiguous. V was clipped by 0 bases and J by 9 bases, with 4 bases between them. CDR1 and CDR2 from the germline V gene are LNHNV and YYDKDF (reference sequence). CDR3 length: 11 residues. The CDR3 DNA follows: TGTGCCACCAGCAGAGAAGGGACGCAGTATTTT. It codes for CATSREGTQYF.

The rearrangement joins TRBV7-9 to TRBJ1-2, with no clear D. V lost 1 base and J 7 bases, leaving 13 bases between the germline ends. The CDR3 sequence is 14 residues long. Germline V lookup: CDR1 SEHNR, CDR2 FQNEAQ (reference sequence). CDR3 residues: CASSLGNRAGGYTF. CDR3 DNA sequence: TGTGCCAGCAGCTTAGGGAATAGGGCCGGTGGCTACACCTTC.

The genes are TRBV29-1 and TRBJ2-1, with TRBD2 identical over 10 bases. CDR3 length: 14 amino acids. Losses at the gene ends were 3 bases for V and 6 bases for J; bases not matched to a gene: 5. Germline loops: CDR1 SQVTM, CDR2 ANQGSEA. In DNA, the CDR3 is TGCAGCGTTGACTGGAGCGGGAGGGCCAATGAGCAGTTCTTC. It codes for CSVDWSGRANEQFF.

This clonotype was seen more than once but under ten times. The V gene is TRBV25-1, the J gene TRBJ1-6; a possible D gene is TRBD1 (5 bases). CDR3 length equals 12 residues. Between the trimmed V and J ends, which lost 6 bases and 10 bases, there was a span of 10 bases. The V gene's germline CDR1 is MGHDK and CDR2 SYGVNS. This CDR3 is CASRGDGSPLHF. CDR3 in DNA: TGTGCCAGCAGGGGGGATGGATCACCCCTCCACTTT.

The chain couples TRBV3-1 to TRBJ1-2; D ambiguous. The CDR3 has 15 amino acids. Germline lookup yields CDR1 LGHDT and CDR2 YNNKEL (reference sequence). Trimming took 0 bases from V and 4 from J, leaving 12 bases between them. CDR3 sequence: CASSQDTGWSYGYTF. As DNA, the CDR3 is TGTGCCAGCAGCCAAGACACCGGCTGGTCCTATGGCTACACCTTC.

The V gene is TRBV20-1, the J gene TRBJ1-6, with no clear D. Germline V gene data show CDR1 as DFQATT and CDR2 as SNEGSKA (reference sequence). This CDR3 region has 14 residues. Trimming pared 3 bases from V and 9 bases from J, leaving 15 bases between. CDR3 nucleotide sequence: TGCAGTGCTAGGGAGGGCAGGAGAACTTCACCCCTCCACTTT. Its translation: CSAREGRRTSPLHF.

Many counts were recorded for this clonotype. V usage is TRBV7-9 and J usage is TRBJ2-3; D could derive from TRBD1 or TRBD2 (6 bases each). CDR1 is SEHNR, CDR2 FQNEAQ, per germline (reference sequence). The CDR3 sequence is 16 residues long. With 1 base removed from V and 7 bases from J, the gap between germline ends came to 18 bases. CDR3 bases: TGTGCCAGCAGCTTAGAGGGGGGAGCGCCCCGCCATACGCAGTATTTT. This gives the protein CASSLEGGAPRHTQYF.

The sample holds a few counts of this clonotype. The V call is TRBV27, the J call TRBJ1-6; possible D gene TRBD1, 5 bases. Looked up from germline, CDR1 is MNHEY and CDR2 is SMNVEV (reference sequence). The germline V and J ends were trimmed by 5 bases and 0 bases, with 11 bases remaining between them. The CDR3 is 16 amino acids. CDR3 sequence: CASSRGQGSYNSPLHF. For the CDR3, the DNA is TGTGCCAGCAGTAGGGGCCAAGGCTCCTATAATTCACCCCTCCACTTT.

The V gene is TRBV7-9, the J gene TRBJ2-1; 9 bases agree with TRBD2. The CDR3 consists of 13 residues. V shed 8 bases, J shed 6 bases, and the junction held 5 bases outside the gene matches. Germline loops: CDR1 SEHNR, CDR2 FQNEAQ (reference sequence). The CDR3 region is CASVRAGGNEQFF. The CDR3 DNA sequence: TGTGCCAGCGTGAGAGCGGGGGGCAATGAGCAGTTCTTC.

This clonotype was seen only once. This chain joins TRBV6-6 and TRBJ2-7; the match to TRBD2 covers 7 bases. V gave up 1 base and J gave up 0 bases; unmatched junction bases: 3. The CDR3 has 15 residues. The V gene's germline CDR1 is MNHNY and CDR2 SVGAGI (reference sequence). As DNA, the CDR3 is TGTGCCAGCAGTTACTATCAGCGGGGCTCCTACGAGCAGTACTTC. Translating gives CASSYYQRGSYEQYF.

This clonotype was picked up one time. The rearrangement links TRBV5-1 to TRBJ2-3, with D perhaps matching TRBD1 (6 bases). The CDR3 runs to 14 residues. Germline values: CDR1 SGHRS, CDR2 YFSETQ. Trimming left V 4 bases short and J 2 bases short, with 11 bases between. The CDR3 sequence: CASSRRGTTDTQYF. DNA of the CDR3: TGCGCCAGCAGCCGCAGGGGAACCACAGATACGCAGTATTTT.